The rows below give T cell receptor beta chains drawn from one sample of a study of T-cell memory formation after mild COVID-19. Each CDR3 protein is one row after TCRdb ran MiXCR on the 5' RACE reads. The table records approximately 230,000 distinct CDR3 sequences, around 15% of them present only once. The sample consisted of PBMCs or a T cell subset sorted from them (not recorded which). These receptors all stem from a man between 18 and 29 years old who had mild COVID-19 (a few samples of this study predate the infection). Cell type and time point are not known. CDR3s include the opening cysteine and the closing phenylalanine or tryptophan. A D gene is named only where the DNA matches it firmly. Size is stated for part of the rows, as once, few or many counts, or as a class when the clone is expanded.

D gene,V gene,J gene,clone size,CDR3 protein,CDR3 DNA
-,TRBV9,TRBJ1-1,-,CASSVTETEAFF,TGTGCCAGCAGCGTGACAGAGACTGAAGCTTTCTTT
-,TRBV24-1,TRBJ1-5,-,CATSDHSGNQPQHF,TGTGCCACCAGTGATCATTCGGGCAATCAGCCCCAGCATTTT
-,TRBV28,TRBJ1-6,few,CASSPSGPVGTLHF,TGTGCCAGCAGTCCTAGTGGGCCAGTGGGAACCCTCCACTTT
-,TRBV5-1,TRBJ1-4,-,CASSEGGDPEKLFF,TGCGCCAGCAGCGAAGGGGGTGATCCTGAAAAACTGTTTTTT
-,TRBV10-3,TRBJ2-1,few,CAIRNLADEQFF,TGTGCCATCCGAAATTTGGCCGATGAGCAGTTCTTC
-,TRBV5-6,TRBJ2-6,once,CASSLFLGGTFGANVLTF,TGTGCCAGCAGCTTATTTTTGGGGGGAACTTTTGGGGCCAACGTCCTGACTTTC
TRBD1,TRBV20-1,TRBJ1-2,few,CSARGDRPAYGYTF,TGCAGTGCTAGGGGGGACAGGCCGGCCTATGGCTACACCTTC
TRBD1,TRBV6-2/TRBV6-3,TRBJ1-5,many,CASSPTGVQPQHF,TGTGCCAGCAGCCCGACAGGGGTTCAGCCCCAGCATTTT
-,TRBV5-1,TRBJ2-1,many,CASSFSYNEQFF,TGCGCCAGCAGCTTCAGCTACAATGAGCAGTTCTTC
-,TRBV27,TRBJ2-2,-,CASSLGGLGELFF,TGTGCCAGCAGTTTAGGGGGGCTCGGGGAGCTGTTTTTT
TRBD2,TRBV9,TRBJ2-1,-,CASSVRSGVTYNEQFF,TGTGCCAGCAGCGTCCGTAGCGGGGTGACATACAATGAGCAGTTCTTC
-,TRBV7-2,TRBJ2-5,many,CASSFIWGNDGTQYF,TGTGCCAGCAGCTTTATTTGGGGGAATGACGGGACCCAGTACTTC
-,TRBV5-1,TRBJ1-4,-,CASRKQGSANEKLFF,TGCGCCAGCAGAAAACAGGGATCGGCTAATGAAAAACTGTTTTTT
-,TRBV5-5,TRBJ2-3,many,CASSLEWGADTQYF,TGTGCCAGCAGCTTGGAGTGGGGCGCAGATACGCAGTATTTT
-,TRBV6-5,TRBJ1-1,few,CASSYSMWTLNTEAFF,TGTGCCAGCAGTTACTCGATGTGGACACTGAACACTGAAGCTTTCTTT
TRBD2,TRBV29-1,TRBJ2-5,few,CSVHPLAGSQETQYF,TGCAGCGTACACCCACTAGCGGGGTCGCAAGAGACCCAGTACTTC
TRBD1,TRBV7-9,TRBJ1-1,-,CASRQTTGAEAFF,TGTGCCAGCAGGCAGACAACAGGGGCTGAAGCTTTCTTT
-,TRBV7-2,TRBJ1-6,-,CASSFNQGGSPLHF,TGTGCCAGCAGCTTTAACCAGGGAGGGTCACCCCTCCACTTT
TRBD2,TRBV3-1,TRBJ2-2,few,CASSPNPGLVAGELFF,TGTGCCAGCAGCCCTAACCCGGGACTAGTGGCTGGGGAGCTGTTTTTT
-,TRBV12-3/TRBV12-4,TRBJ1-2,-,CASSARDTEKYGYTF,TGTGCCAGCAGCGCGCGGGACACTGAAAAGTATGGCTACACCTTC
-,TRBV7-9,TRBJ1-2,-,CASSAWGIRNHGYTF,TGTGCCAGCAGCGCCTGGGGCATCAGAAATCATGGCTACACCTTC
TRBD1,TRBV12-3/TRBV12-4,TRBJ1-2,few,CASSTTGVDGYTF,TGTGCCAGCAGCACGACAGGGGTCGATGGCTACACCTTC
-,TRBV7-9,TRBJ2-5,-,CASSLGEFQETQYF,TGTGCCAGCAGCTTAGGAGAATTCCAAGAGACCCAGTACTTC
-,TRBV10-3,TRBJ2-1,-,CAISPMGGPGNEQFF,TGTGCCATCAGTCCAATGGGGGGGCCCGGCAATGAGCAGTTCTTC
-,TRBV3-1,TRBJ2-3,few,CASSQPRGPHGTQYF,TGTGCCAGCAGCCAACCTCGGGGGCCCCATGGTACGCAGTATTTT
TRBD2,TRBV24-1,TRBJ2-1,-,CATSDSTSEGEQFF,TGTGCCACCAGTGATTCGACTAGCGAGGGTGAGCAGTTCTTC
-,TRBV7-9,TRBJ1-4,-,CASSLMGIGGSGEKLFF,TGTGCCAGCAGCTTAATGGGGATTGGGGGTTCCGGTGAAAAACTGTTTTTT
TRBD2,TRBV4-2,TRBJ2-1,few,CASSPGRGDANEQFF,TGTGCCAGCAGCCCCGGGAGGGGGGACGCAAATGAGCAGTTCTTC
TRBD2,TRBV20-1,TRBJ2-7,-,CSATPSGTSGYYEQYF,TGCAGTGCTACTCCTAGTGGGACTAGCGGGTACTACGAGCAGTACTTC
TRBD2,TRBV6-2/TRBV6-3,TRBJ2-5,few,CASSTGTSGMETQYF,TGTGCCAGCAGTACCGGGACTAGCGGGATGGAGACCCAGTACTTC
TRBD1,TRBV20-1,TRBJ1-4,-,CSARDRTGGEKLFF,TGCAGTGCTAGAGATAGGACAGGGGGTGAAAAACTGTTTTTT
-,TRBV20-1,TRBJ2-6,-,CSAAGSSSGANVLTF,TGCAGTGCTGCCGGGTCGAGCTCTGGGGCCAACGTCCTGACTTTC
-,TRBV6-6,TRBJ1-5,once,CASSSQGQPQHF,TGTGCCAGCAGTTCCCAGGGACAGCCCCAGCATTTT
-,TRBV5-6,TRBJ1-1,-,CASRVRRVNTEAFF,TGTGCCAGCAGGGTTCGGAGGGTGAACACTGAAGCTTTCTTT
-,TRBV24-1,TRBJ2-5,few,CATSLRGSETQYF,TGTGCCACCAGTCTTAGGGGTTCGGAGACCCAGTACTTC
-,TRBV11-2,TRBJ2-4,-,CASRRPGEAKNIQYF,TGTGCCAGCAGGCGACCGGGGGAGGCCAAAAACATTCAGTACTTC
TRBD1,TRBV27,TRBJ2-3,many,CASSQGGRTGAITQYF,TGTGCCAGCAGTCAGGGGGGTAGGACAGGGGCTATTACGCAGTATTTT
-,TRBV7-7,TRBJ2-2,few,CASSFAGQSTGELFF,TGTGCTAGCAGCTTTGCGGGACAGAGTACCGGGGAGCTGTTTTTT
TRBD2,TRBV30,TRBJ2-7,-,CAWKRSGVSYEQYF,TGTGCCTGGAAACGGAGCGGGGTTTCCTACGAGCAGTACTTC
-,TRBV9,TRBJ2-2,-,CASSSAPLGTLKSGELFF,TGTGCCAGCAGCTCAGCCCCCCTCGGGACACTCAAGTCCGGGGAGCTGTTTTTT
-,TRBV6-2/TRBV6-3,TRBJ1-5,-,CASSSHRVPGNQPQHF,TGTGCCAGCAGCTCCCACAGGGTCCCGGGAAATCAGCCCCAGCATTTT
TRBD1,TRBV6-1,TRBJ2-3,few,CASSVGQGADTQYF,TGTGCCAGCAGTGTGGGACAGGGGGCTGATACGCAGTATTTT
TRBD2,TRBV28,TRBJ2-5,-,CASSPLTSGWKETQYF,TGTGCCAGCAGTCCTCTGACTAGCGGGTGGAAGGAGACCCAGTACTTC
-,TRBV27,TRBJ1-6,-,CASSFMQGSTLHF,TGTGCCAGCAGTTTTATGCAGGGTTCAACCCTCCACTTT
-,TRBV7-2,TRBJ1-2,few,CASSLPTWGGYTF,TGTGCCAGCAGCCTCCCAACCTGGGGTGGCTACACCTTC
TRBD1,TRBV28,TRBJ2-5,many,CASRDRGRGETQYF,TGTGCCAGCAGAGACAGGGGGCGCGGGGAGACCCAGTACTTC
TRBD1,TRBV27,TRBJ1-2,-,CASRWDRASGYTF,TGTGCCAGCAGGTGGGACAGGGCATCCGGCTACACCTTC
TRBD1,TRBV5-1,TRBJ2-7,-,CASSGTGDSEQYF,TGCGCCAGCAGCGGGACAGGCGATTCCGAGCAGTACTTC
-,TRBV28,TRBJ2-3,-,CASSSGQLTDTQYF,TGTGCCAGCAGCTCCGGACAGCTTACAGATACGCAGTATTTT
-,TRBV5-1,TRBJ2-1,-,CASSLPGDEQFF,TGCGCCAGCAGCTTGCCAGGGGATGAGCAGTTCTTC
-,TRBV6-2/TRBV6-3,TRBJ1-5,many,CATRVTGNQPQHF,TGTGCCACCAGAGTAACAGGGAATCAGCCCCAGCATTTT
-,TRBV7-2,TRBJ1-5,-,CASSPQGWGNQPQHF,TGTGCCAGCAGCCCTCAGGGATGGGGAAATCAGCCCCAGCATTTT
TRBD1,TRBV12-3/TRBV12-4,TRBJ2-1,few,CASSFQQGSEQFF,TGTGCCAGCAGTTTCCAACAGGGGTCTGAGCAGTTCTTC